This T cell receptor (beta chain) was identified during a study of cytomegalovirus exposure and HLA in healthy donors. PCR used 60 Vbeta primers and 13 Jbeta primers. The method was immunoSEQ multiplex PCR; TCRdb's version includes in-frame clones alone and lacks a portion of them. The sample lists some 120,000 clones, about 81% occurring once. Germline V gene sequence: CDR1 MNHEY, CDR2 SVGAGI. CDR3 length: 15 amino acids. V gave up 3 bases and J gave up 4 bases; unmatched junction bases: 6. Sequencing used PBMCs. The source of this sequence is a woman in her thirties in good health and CMV-seronegative. The V call is TRBV6-5, the J call TRBJ2-3, with 8 bases aligning to TRBD2. CDR3 DNA sequence: TGTGCCAGCAGTTATCGGGGGGGGGTCTCAGATACGCAGTATTTT. This translates into CASSYRGGVSDTQYF.